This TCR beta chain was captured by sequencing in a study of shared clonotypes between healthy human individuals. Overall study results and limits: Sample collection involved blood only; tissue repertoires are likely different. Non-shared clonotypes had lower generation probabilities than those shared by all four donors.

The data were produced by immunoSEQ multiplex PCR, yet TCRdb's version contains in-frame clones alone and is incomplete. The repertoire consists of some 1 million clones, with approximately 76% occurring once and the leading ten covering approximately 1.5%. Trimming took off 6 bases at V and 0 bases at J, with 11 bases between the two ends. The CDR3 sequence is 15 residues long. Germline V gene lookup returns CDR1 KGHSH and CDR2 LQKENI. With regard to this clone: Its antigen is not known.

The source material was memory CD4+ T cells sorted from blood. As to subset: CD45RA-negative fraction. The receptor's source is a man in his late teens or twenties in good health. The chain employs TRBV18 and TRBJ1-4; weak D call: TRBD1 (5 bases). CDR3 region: CASSQGPATNEKLFF. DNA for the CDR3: TGTGCCAGCTCCCAGGGACCTGCAACTAATGAAAAACTGTTTTTT.